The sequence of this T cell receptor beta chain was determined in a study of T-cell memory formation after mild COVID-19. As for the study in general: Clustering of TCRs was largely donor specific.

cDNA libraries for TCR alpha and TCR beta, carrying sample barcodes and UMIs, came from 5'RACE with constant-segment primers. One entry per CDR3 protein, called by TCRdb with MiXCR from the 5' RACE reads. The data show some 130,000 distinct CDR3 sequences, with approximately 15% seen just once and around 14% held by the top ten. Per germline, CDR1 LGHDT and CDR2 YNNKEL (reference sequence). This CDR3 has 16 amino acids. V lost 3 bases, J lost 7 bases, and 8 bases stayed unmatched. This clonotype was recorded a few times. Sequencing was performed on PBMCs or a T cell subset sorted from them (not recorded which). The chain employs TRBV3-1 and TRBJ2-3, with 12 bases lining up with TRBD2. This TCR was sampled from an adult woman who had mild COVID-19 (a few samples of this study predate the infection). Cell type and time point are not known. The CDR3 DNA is TGTGCCAGCAGCCATCAGACTAGCGGGAGCAAAAATACGCAGTATTTT. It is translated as CASSHQTSGSKNTQYF.